A single sample gave rise to the 24 T cell receptor beta chains below, sequenced in a study of shared clonotypes between healthy human individuals. Libraries were prepared by immunoSEQ multiplex PCR; TCRdb keeps only in-frame clonotypes and omits some of them. The sample shows fewer than 800,000 clones, just over 90% of them seen only once. Positive CCR7 selection of CD45RO-negative cells yielded the naive CD8 cells, and terminally differentiated effector memory CD45RA+ cells were excluded. The sequenced sample was naive CD8+ T cells sorted from blood. These TCRs come from a man under 40 in good health.

The chain carries TRBV4-2 and TRBJ2-5, with D possibly called TRBD1 or TRBD2 (5 bases each). The CDR3 covers 15 residues. V was pared by 0 bases and J by 5 bases, with 13 bases between. The germline V gene has CDR1 LGHNA and CDR2 YNFKEQ. This CDR3 reads CASSQDPGPRETQYF. CDR3 DNA sequence: TGTGCCAGCAGCCAAGATCCGGGACCACGGGAGACCCAGTACTTC.

The V gene is TRBV27, the J gene TRBJ2-7; a possible D gene is TRBD2 (6 bases). V gave up 5 bases and J gave up 3 bases, with 17 bases separating them. The CDR3 totals 15 residues. CDR1 and CDR2 (germline): MNHEY, SMNVEV (reference sequence). In DNA form, the CDR3 reads TGTGCCAGCAGTAGACCCGGAGGGAGCGGCTACGAGCAGTACTTC. This gives the protein CASSRPGGSGYEQYF.

The chain couples TRBV27 to TRBJ2-5; 7 bases are a match to TRBD2. The CDR3 loop spans 15 amino acids. The V segment lost 2 bases and the J segment 7 bases; nucleotides outside the gene matches: 10. Germline V gene lookup returns CDR1 MNHEY and CDR2 SMNVEV (reference sequence). DNA for the CDR3: TGTGCCAGCAGTTTACGAGCGGGAACGTGGGCGACCCAGTACTTC. It codes for CASSLRAGTWATQYF.

The V and J genes are TRBV29-1 and TRBJ1-1; D unclear. The germline V gene has CDR1 SQVTM and CDR2 ANQGSEA. Between the trimmed V and J ends, which lost 0 bases and 6 bases, there was a span of 8 bases. CDR3 length: 12 residues. The CDR3 is CSVEELNSEAFF. The CDR3 nucleotides read TGCAGCGTTGAAGAATTAAATTCTGAAGCTTTCTTT. The entire variable domain, with the rest obtained from reference TRBV29-1 and TRBJ1-1, is as follows: SAVISQKPSRDICQRGTSLTIQCQVDSQVTMMFWYRQQPGQSLTLIATANQGSEATYESGFVIDKFPISRPNLTFSTLTVSNMSPEDSSIYLCSVEELNSEAFFGQGTRLTVV.

This chain connects TRBV7-6 to TRBJ2-1, with 8 bases matching TRBD2. With 2 bases clipped from V and 0 bases from J, the junction kept 9 bases outside the gene matches. CDR1 and CDR2 (germline): SGHVS, FNYEAQ. This CDR3 region has 18 residues. The CDR3 DNA follows: TGTGCCAGCAGCTTAAGAGCGGGAGAGATTGACTCCTACAATGAGCAGTTCTTC. Translated: CASSLRAGEIDSYNEQFF.

V is TRBV28 and J is TRBJ2-7; 7 bases line up with TRBD1. The ends lost 5 bases at V and 2 bases at J; junction bases unmatched: 9. The CDR3 covers 15 residues. Looked up from germline, CDR1 is MDHEN and CDR2 is SYDVKM. The CDR3 here is CASSRWPTGPYEQYF. The CDR3 DNA reads as TGTGCCAGCAGTCGCTGGCCGACAGGGCCCTACGAGCAGTACTTC.

The rearrangement joins TRBV5-4 to TRBJ2-7; D not certain. The CDR3 sequence is 13 residues long. Germline V gives CDR1 SGHNT, CDR2 YYREEE (reference sequence). Trimming removed 3 bases at V and 5 bases at J, with 12 bases between. The CDR3: CASSSGLWDEQYF. DNA of the CDR3: TGTGCCAGCAGCTCCGGGCTCTGGGACGAGCAGTACTTC.

J is TRBJ2-2 and V is TRBV7-9; unclear D gene. The CDR3 totals 16 residues. CDR1 is SEHNR, CDR2 FQNEAQ, per germline (reference sequence). Trimming took 5 bases from V and 6 from J, leaving 19 bases between them. The CDR3, as DNA: TGTGCCAGCAGCCCCGGGTTCGAACCCCGGGCCGGGGAGCTGTTTTTT. This translates into CASSPGFEPRAGELFF.

The chain has TRBV5-5 and TRBJ1-2, with D tentatively TRBD1 (6 bases). Trimming shortened V by 4 bases and J by 0 bases, and 7 bases separated the two germline ends. CDR3 length equals 13 residues. Germline CDR1 reads SGHKS; CDR2 reads YYEKEE (reference sequence). The CDR3 loop is CASSGDTNYGYTF. The CDR3 nucleotides read TGTGCCAGCAGCGGGGACACTAACTATGGCTACACCTTC.

This chain links TRBV7-2 with TRBJ2-7, with 9 bases matching TRBD2. The CDR3 covers 15 residues. The germline CDR1 and CDR2 sequences are SGHTA and FQGNSA. Trimming cost V 4 bases and J 1 base; bases outside gene matches: 5. CDR3 in amino acids: CASSSTTSGSYEQYF. The CDR3, as DNA: TGTGCCAGCAGCTCAACTACTAGCGGGTCCTACGAGCAGTACTTC.

With respect to this clone: Other nucleotide sequences in the sample specify the same CDR3. J is TRBJ2-5 and V is TRBV4-1; D is uncertain. Trimming stripped 1 base from V and 4 bases from J, with 4 bases between. The germline gives CDR1 MGHRA, CDR2 YSYEKL. The CDR3 covers 12 residues. The CDR3 sequence is CASSQGGETQYF. The CDR3 DNA reads as TGCGCCAGCAGCCAAGGTGGAGAGACCCAGTACTTC.

The rearrangement links TRBV5-1 to TRBJ2-2, with 7 bases aligning to TRBD2. Unmatched junction bases numbered 18, after V lost 7 bases and J lost 3 bases. In germline, CDR1 is SGHRS, CDR2 YFSETQ. CDR3 length equals 18 residues. Here the CDR3 reads CASGFSGVHVPYTGELFF. In DNA form, the CDR3 reads TGCGCCAGCGGATTCAGCGGGGTACACGTCCCTTACACCGGGGAGCTGTTTTTT.

V gene TRBV4-3 combines with J gene TRBJ2-1; 10 bases match TRBD2. V was pared by 8 bases and J by 3 bases, with 4 bases of the junction left unmatched. CDR3 length equals 14 residues. Germline CDR1 and CDR2: LGHNA and YSLEER. In DNA form, the CDR3 reads TGCGCCAGCGGACCTAGCGGGAGCTACAATGAGCAGTTCTTC. Its translation is CASGPSGSYNEQFF.

This clone was seen a handful of times. CDR3 in DNA: TGTGCCAGCAGCCCTGTATTTTCCAGCTCCTACGAGCAGTACTTC. Its translation: CASSPVFSSSYEQYF. The J gene is TRBJ2-7, the V gene TRBV27; unclear D gene. The germline gives CDR1 MNHEY, CDR2 SMNVEV (reference sequence). The length of the CDR3 is 15 residues. Trimming stripped 6 bases from V and 0 bases from J, with 15 bases between.

This chain links TRBV29-1 with TRBJ2-1, with TRBD1 matching over 9 bases. The germline gives CDR1 SQVTM, CDR2 ANQGSEA. The trim removed 3 bases at V and 8 bases at J, leaving 14 bases unmatched. The CDR3 loop spans 16 amino acids. The CDR3 DNA reads as TGCAGCGTTGATTTGATCCCCGGACAGGGGCAGGATGAGCAGTTCTTC. It codes for CSVDLIPGQGQDEQFF.

J is TRBJ2-5 and V is TRBV19; 7 bases map to TRBD1. The germline V gene has CDR1 LNHDA and CDR2 SQIVND (reference sequence). This CDR3 has 14 residues. V lost 3 bases to trimming and J lost 1 base; unmatched junction nucleotides: 2. CDR3 amino acids: CASSMGQIQETQYF. DNA for the CDR3: TGTGCCAGTAGTATGGGACAGATCCAAGAGACCCAGTACTTC.

The V gene is TRBV7-9, the J gene TRBJ2-3; no definite D call. Germline CDR1 is SEHNR and CDR2 is FQNEAQ (reference sequence). There are 14 residues in the CDR3. V lost 4 bases to trimming and J lost 6 bases, with 14 bases between them. DNA of the CDR3: TGTGCCAGCAGCTCCGTCGGGCTCTGGGATACGCAGTATTTT. Translating it yields CASSSVGLWDTQYF.

The chain combines TRBV10-2 with TRBJ2-5; 9 positions match TRBD2. The V and J ends lost 6 bases and 1 base, in that order; junction bases with no gene match: 3. The length of the CDR3 is 14 residues. Germline CDR1 reads WSHSY; CDR2 reads SAAADI. The CDR3 here is CASRTSGAQETQYF. CDR3 coding DNA: TGCGCCAGCAGGACTAGCGGAGCCCAAGAGACCCAGTACTTC.

This clone was observed a handful of times. The gene calls are TRBV15 and TRBJ2-5; maybe TRBD2 (6 bases). CDR1 and CDR2 (germline): LNHNV, YYDKDF (reference sequence). This CDR3 has 15 amino acids. Trimming took 3 bases from V and 5 from J, leaving 16 bases between them. CDR3 loop: CATSSSDSRGETQYF. The CDR3 coding sequence is TGTGCCACCAGCAGTTCGGATAGCCGGGGGGAGACCCAGTACTTC.

The table lists this clone with a few counts. The chain links TRBV15 to TRBJ1-4; the D gene is possibly TRBD1 (6 bases). Trimming shortened V by 1 base and J by 5 bases, and 14 bases separated the two germline ends. The germline CDR1 and CDR2 sequences are LNHNV and YYDKDF (reference sequence). The CDR3 extends over 16 amino acids. The CDR3 DNA is TGTGCCACCAGCAGAGTCAGGGGAGGAGGGAATGAAAAACTGTTTTTT. Translated, it gives CATSRVRGGGNEKLFF.

The chain has TRBV19 and TRBJ2-3; unclear D gene. V was shortened by 1 base and J by 7 bases, with 12 bases between the two germline ends. This CDR3 is built from 14 residues. Germline-derived CDR1 and CDR2 are LNHDA and SQIVND (reference sequence). CDR3 loop: CASSIGLFGNTQYF. The CDR3 nucleotides are TGTGCCAGTAGTATAGGATTGTTTGGGAATACGCAGTATTTT.

The chain has TRBV19 and TRBJ2-4; D is uncertain. Germline CDR1 LNHDA, CDR2 SQIVND (reference sequence). V lost 10 bases to trimming and J lost 3 bases, with 19 bases between them. CDR3 length: 15 amino acids. CDR3 amino acids: CATNKDQMGKNIQYF. Here the CDR3 DNA reads TGTGCCACCAACAAGGACCAAATGGGCAAAAACATTCAGTACTTC. The full variable domain, its missing parts supplied by reference TRBV19 and TRBJ2-4, is DGGITQSPKYLFRKEGQNVTLSCEQNLNHDAMYWYRQDPGQGLRLIYYSQIVNDFQKGDIAEGYSVSREKKESFPLTVTSAQKNPTAFYLCATNKDQMGKNIQYFGAGTRLSVL.

The V and J genes are TRBV14 and TRBJ1-2; D gene uncertain. CDR3 size: 12 residues. Trimming cost V 2 bases and J 5 bases, with 6 bases left between them. Germline CDR1 SGHDN, CDR2 FVKESK. CDR3 amino acids: CASSQTAYGYTF. CDR3 DNA sequence: TGTGCCAGCAGCCAAACAGCGTATGGCTACACCTTC.

The chain has TRBV7-3 and TRBJ2-3, with a weak D call TRBD2 (6 bases). The CDR3 loop spans 15 amino acids. Trimming removed 5 bases at V and 3 bases at J, with 15 bases between. CDR1 SGHTA and CDR2 FQGTGA come from the germline V gene. CDR3 loop: CASSINLDYTDTQYF. CDR3 sequence (DNA): TGTGCCAGCAGCATAAACTTGGACTATACAGATACGCAGTATTTT. Together with reference TRBV7-3 and TRBJ2-3, the CDR3 gives the full variable domain: GAGVSQTPSNKVTEKGKYVELRCDPISGHTALYWYRQSLGQGPEFLIYFQGTGAADDSGLPNDRFFAVRPEGSVSTLKIQRTERGDSAVYLCASSINLDYTDTQYFGPGTRLTVL.